A single sample is the source of the 14 T cell receptor beta chains below, sequenced in a study of neurological immune-mediated disorders. TCRdb processed the 5' RACE reads anew with MiXCR; each CDR3 protein has one entry. This table has about 80,000 distinct CDR3 sequences, 4.5% to 7.5% appearing once. The time point is: longitudinal time-point 2. The specimen was PBMCs. Receptor source: an older woman with multiple sclerosis.

Ten or more counts support this clonotype. The chain employs TRBV6-2 or TRBV6-3 and TRBJ1-5, with D possibly matching TRBD1 (5 bases). The CDR3 has 12 residues. V dropped 9 bases and J dropped 1 base, with 7 bases sitting between them. The germline gives CDR1 MNHEY, CDR2 SVGEGT. The DNA for the CDR3 is TGTGCCAGTAGGGACAGCAATCAGCCCCAGCATTTT. This gives the protein CASRDSNQPQHF.

With regard to this clonotype: This may arise from a read error, as a much more abundant clone is one base away. The V gene is TRBV29-1, the J gene TRBJ2-7, with D possibly called TRBD1 or TRBD2 (6 bases each). This CDR3 contains 18 residues. CDR1 and CDR2 (germline): SQVTM, ANQGSEA. The CDR3 DNA follows: TGCAGCGTTGTGAGACTCAGGGGACTCGGTATGGGGAACTACAAGCAGTACTTC. This encodes CSVVRLRGLGMGNYKQYF.

This clonotype was counted ten times or more. This chain connects TRBV5-1 to TRBJ2-5, with TRBD1 matching 9 bases. The CDR3 loop spans 14 amino acids. V was clipped by 3 bases and J by 5 bases; unmatched bases: 5. Germline V gene lookup returns CDR1 SGHRS and CDR2 YFSETQ. The CDR3 here is CASSSGQGGETQYF. CDR3 coding DNA: TGCGCCAGCAGCTCGGGACAGGGCGGCGAGACCCAGTACTTC.

This clonotype was counted at least ten times. This chain joins TRBV20-1 and TRBJ1-2; D unclear. The CDR3 length is 13 residues. The V end lost 1 base, the J end lost 4 bases, and 10 bases lay between the germline ends. Germline CDR1 reads DFQATT; CDR2 reads SNEGSKA (reference sequence). As DNA, the CDR3 is TGCAGTGCTAGAGGGAGAAACCGCTATGGCTACACCTTC. Translation: CSARGRNRYGYTF.

The sample holds many counts of this clonotype. The rearrangement joins TRBV3-1 to TRBJ1-2; 10 bases map to TRBD1. V gave up 8 bases and J gave up 4 bases; unmatched junction bases: 1. This CDR3 comprises 12 residues. Per germline, CDR1 LGHDT and CDR2 YNNKEL (reference sequence). The CDR3 loop reads CASRDRGYGYTF. The CDR3 region has the DNA TGTGCCAGCCGGGACAGGGGCTATGGCTACACCTTC.

Ten or more counts support this clonotype. The genes are TRBV4-1 and TRBJ1-4, with D unresolved. The CDR3 extends over 12 amino acids. Germline V CDR1 and CDR2: MGHRA, YSYEKL. V lost 0 bases and J lost 11, with 7 bases in between. In DNA form, the CDR3 reads TGCGCCAGCAGCCAAGATGTACGGAAACTGTTTTTT. Protein: CASSQDVRKLFF.

This clonotype was recorded at least ten times. V and J are TRBV4-1 and TRBJ2-1; maybe TRBD2 (6 bases). The CDR3 is made up of 16 amino acids. Germline V CDR1 and CDR2: MGHRA, YSYEKL. V was pared by 3 bases and J by 2 bases, with 14 bases between. The DNA of the CDR3 is TGCGCCAGCAGCCAGATTAGACTAGTCGCCTACAATGAGCAGTTCTTC. This translates into CASSQIRLVAYNEQFF.

About this clonotype itself: A much larger clone sits a single nucleotide away, making a read error possible. The chain couples TRBV20-1 to TRBJ1-5, with TRBD1 matching 8 bases. The CDR3 sequence is 16 residues long. V lost 3 bases and J lost 6; bases outside the gene matches: 13. Germline-derived CDR1 and CDR2 are DFQATT and SNEGSKA (reference sequence). CDR3 loop: CSASLGSGGSCQPQHF. CDR3 DNA sequence: TGCAGTGCTAGTTTAGGGTCAGGGGGCTCCTGTCAGCCCCAGCATTTT.

This clonotype showed up many times. J is TRBJ1-1 and V is TRBV3-1; the match to TRBD1 covers 7 bases. CDR1 is LGHDT, CDR2 YNNKEL, per germline (reference sequence). The CDR3 contains 14 residues. V trimming: 1 base; J trimming: 3 bases; junction bases outside the gene matches: 2. CDR3 sequence reads: CASSQGRGHTEAFF. CDR3 sequence (DNA): TGTGCCAGCAGCCAAGGTAGGGGGCACACTGAAGCTTTCTTT.

This clonotype occurred many times. The chain combines TRBV7-2 with TRBJ1-1, with TRBD1 matching over 7 bases. In germline, CDR1 is SGHTA, CDR2 FQGNSA. After removal of 5 bases from V and 3 bases from J, the junction contained 6 bases not matched to a gene. The CDR3 totals 14 residues. CDR3 sequence reads: CASSTTGWDTEAFF. CDR3 in DNA: TGTGCCAGCAGCACGACAGGGTGGGACACTGAAGCTTTCTTT.

This clonotype was observed at least ten times. This chain joins TRBV5-5 and TRBJ1-1, with D possibly being TRBD1 (5 bases). The CDR3 loop spans 16 amino acids. The ends were cut back, 3 bases at V and 0 bases at J, with 15 bases in the middle. Germline loops: CDR1 SGHKS, CDR2 YYEKEE (reference sequence). The CDR3 sequence: CASSSQTRQLNTEAFF. CDR3 in DNA: TGTGCCAGCAGCTCCCAAACCCGACAGCTGAACACTGAAGCTTTCTTT.

This clonotype was recorded a few times. In DNA form, the CDR3 reads TGCGCCAGCAGCTTGTTACAGGGAATTGGCAATGAGCAGTTCTTC. Its translation: CASSLLQGIGNEQFF. The V and J genes are TRBV5-1 and TRBJ2-1; possible D gene TRBD1, 6 bases. The CDR3 runs 15 residues. Germline CDR1 SGHRS, CDR2 YFSETQ. V shed 1 base and J shed 6 bases, with 14 bases lying between them.

This clonotype appeared once. The chain couples TRBV12-3 or TRBV12-4 to TRBJ2-1, with 7 bases that match TRBD1. There are 15 residues in the CDR3. The junction had 12 bases not matched to a gene; V was cut back by 3 bases and J by 10 bases. This chain's CDR3 is CASSFNGQASAEQFF. The CDR3 nucleotides read TGTGCCAGCAGTTTTAACGGACAGGCCTCCGCGGAGCAGTTCTTC.

This clonotype was detected many times. The CDR3 here is CASSQGNNYGYTF. The CDR3 DNA follows: TGCGCCAGCAGCCAAGGCAATAACTATGGCTACACCTTC. The rearrangement links TRBV4-1 to TRBJ1-2; no clear D gene. V lost 1 base to trimming and J lost 1 base, with 4 bases between them. The germline CDR1 and CDR2 sequences are MGHRA and YSYEKL. This CDR3 contains 13 residues.